One sample yielded the 30 T cell receptor beta chains listed below, sequenced in a study of OX40 agonist ivuxolimab in advanced cancers. The table came from immunoSEQ multiplex PCR; TCRdb's copy has only in-frame clones and leaves some out. The table shows under 150,000 clones, with 90% occurring only once. The specimen comprised CD4+ or CD8+ T cells sorted from blood, sampled in a trial of the OX40 agonist ivuxolimab. Receptor source: an adult with an advanced solid tumor such as melanoma, head and neck, liver or kidney cancer.

The rearrangement links TRBV7-2 to TRBJ2-7; a possible D gene is TRBD2 (5 bases). The CDR3 consists of 14 residues. Trimming cost V 3 bases and J 2 bases, with 11 bases left between them. Germline V gene lookup returns CDR1 SGHTA and CDR2 FQGNSA. This CDR3 reads CASSFTPGTYEQYF. In DNA, the CDR3 is TGTGCCAGCAGCTTCACGCCGGGAACCTACGAGCAGTACTTC. Based on the CDR3 plus reference TRBV7-2 and TRBJ2-7, the full variable domain is GAGVSQSPSNKVTEKGKDVELRCDPISGHTALYWYRQSLGQGLEFLIYFQGNSAPDKSGLPSDRFSAERTGGSVSTLTIQRTQQEDSAVYLCASSFTPGTYEQYFGPGTRLTVT.

V and J are TRBV4-2 and TRBJ2-1; 10 bases fit TRBD2. The CDR3 extends over 17 amino acids. Germline V gene data show CDR1 as LGHNA and CDR2 as YNFKEQ. The ends lost 4 bases at V and 1 base at J; junction bases unmatched: 7. The CDR3 DNA reads TGTGCCAGCAGCCCGTCCGGACTAGCGGTATCCTACAATGAGCAGTTCTTC. Translating gives CASSPSGLAVSYNEQFF.

This chain uses TRBV5-1 with TRBJ2-2; D is ambiguous. From germline, CDR1 is SGHRS and CDR2 YFSETQ. The CDR3 consists of 14 residues. The germline V and J ends were trimmed by 2 bases and 5 bases, with 10 bases remaining between them. CDR3 sequence (DNA): TGCGCCAGCAGCTTATCACGACAAACCGGGGAGCTGTTTTTT. This encodes CASSLSRQTGELFF.

This chain joins TRBV4-2 and TRBJ2-7, with 11 bases fitting TRBD1. The germline gives CDR1 LGHNA, CDR2 YNFKEQ. The V gene end was trimmed by 4 bases and the J gene end by 2 bases; junction bases not matched to a gene: 4. The CDR3 sequence is 15 residues long. As DNA, the CDR3 is TGTGCCAGCAGCCCAGGGACAGGGGGACCCTACGAGCAGTACTTC. Translation gives CASSPGTGGPYEQYF.

The CDR3 DNA follows: TGTGCCAGCAGTTACGCAGGGCCCTACGAGCAGTACTTC. It encodes CASSYAGPYEQYF. V is TRBV6-5 and J is TRBJ2-7, with D perhaps TRBD1 (5 bases). Germline V gene sequence: CDR1 MNHEY, CDR2 SVGAGI. This CDR3 is 13 amino acids long. V dropped 2 bases and J dropped 2 bases, with 7 bases sitting between them.

This clone was found once. This chain links TRBV9 with TRBJ1-4; D not resolved. The V and J ends lost 2 bases and 0 bases respectively, with 8 bases between them. Germline CDR1 reads SGDLS; CDR2 reads YYNGEE. This CDR3 has 15 residues. This CDR3 is CASSVGGATNEKLFF. The CDR3 DNA follows: TGTGCCAGCAGCGTGGGTGGGGCAACTAATGAAAAACTGTTTTTT.

V is TRBV5-8 and J is TRBJ2-2, with D possibly being TRBD1 or TRBD2 (6 bases each). Trimming took off 4 bases at V and 2 bases at J, with 15 bases between the two ends. Germline V CDR1 and CDR2: SGHTS, YDEGEE. This CDR3 spans 16 amino acids. The DNA for the CDR3 is TGTGCCAGCAGCAGAGAGGTGGGGGGCAACACCGGGGAGCTGTTTTTT. Protein product: CASSREVGGNTGELFF.

The chain links TRBV19 to TRBJ2-3, with TRBD2 matching 13 bases. Per the germline V gene, CDR1 is LNHDA and CDR2 is SQIVND (reference sequence). CDR3 length: 17 residues. V was pared by 7 bases and J by 5 bases, with 12 bases of the junction left unmatched. This chain's CDR3 is CASTRTSGSKLGDTQYF. The DNA for the CDR3 is TGTGCCAGTACCCGGACTAGCGGGAGCAAATTGGGAGATACGCAGTATTTT.

The V gene is TRBV28, the J gene TRBJ2-7; no clear D. Trimming took off 6 bases at V and 3 bases at J, with 15 bases between the two ends. The CDR3 spans 14 residues. In germline, CDR1 is MDHEN, CDR2 SYDVKM. The DNA for the CDR3 is TGTGCCAGCAGCCACGACGGTGGGATCTACGAGCAGTACTTC. The encoded protein is CASSHDGGIYEQYF.

J is TRBJ2-4 and V is TRBV2; D ambiguous. Germline CDR1 SNHLY, CDR2 FYNNEI. This CDR3 is built from 13 residues. Trimming took 1 base from V and 6 from J, leaving 7 bases between them. The CDR3 here is CASSEGPGNIQYF. The CDR3 coding sequence is TGTGCCAGCAGTGAAGGGCCTGGAAACATTCAGTACTTC.

This chain uses TRBV27 with TRBJ2-1, with D hard to call. Trimming left V 2 bases short and J 4 bases short, with 6 bases between. CDR3 length: 13 amino acids. CDR1 is MNHEY and CDR2 is SMNVEV in the germline V gene (reference sequence). CDR3 sequence reads: CASSLVSYNEQFF. For the CDR3, the DNA is TGTGCCAGCAGTTTAGTCAGTTACAATGAGCAGTTCTTC.

The V and J genes are TRBV12-5 and TRBJ1-1, with 7 bases lining up with TRBD1. From germline, CDR1 is LGHNT and CDR2 FRNRAP. CDR3 length equals 18 residues. The V gene end was trimmed by 7 bases and the J gene end by 3 bases; junction bases not matched to a gene: 20. This CDR3 reads CASASGLGRSTGDTEAFF. As DNA, the CDR3 is TGTGCTAGTGCTAGTGGTTTGGGTCGATCTACAGGGGACACTGAAGCTTTCTTT. Full variable domain (outside the CDR3, taken from reference TRBV12-5 and TRBJ1-1): DARVTQTPRHKVTEMGQEVTMRCQPILGHNTVFWYRQTMMQGLELLAYFRNRAPLDDSGMPKDRFSAEMPDATLATLKIQPSEPRDSAVYFCASASGLGRSTGDTEAFFGQGTRLTVV.

This clone was observed a single time. The chain's CDR3 is CASSSPNVETQYF. Written as DNA, the CDR3 is TGTGCCAGCAGTTCCCCCAACGTAGAGACCCAGTACTTC. The gene calls are TRBV6-5 and TRBJ2-5, with no clear D. Trimming pared 4 bases from V and 4 bases from J, leaving 10 bases between. Germline V gives CDR1 MNHEY, CDR2 SVGAGI. This CDR3 is 13 amino acids long.

The rearrangement joins TRBV27 to TRBJ2-1; D may correspond to TRBD1 or TRBD2 (5 bases each). V lost 3 bases to trimming and J lost 11 bases, with 14 bases between them. Germline CDR1 MNHEY, CDR2 SMNVEV (reference sequence). This CDR3 region has 13 residues. The CDR3 sequence: CASSFTGTQKQFF. The CDR3 DNA sequence: TGTGCCAGCAGTTTTACCGGGACGCAAAAGCAGTTCTTC.

There are a few counts of this clone. The chain joins TRBV6-6 to TRBJ2-3; the match to TRBD1 covers 8 bases. This CDR3 comprises 15 residues. V was clipped by 6 bases and J by 6 bases; unmatched bases: 11. CDR1 MNHNY and CDR2 SVGAGI come from the germline V gene (reference sequence). CDR3 nucleotide sequence: TGTGCCAGCAGGCCCACAGGGGGTCCGAGGGATACGCAGTATTTT. It codes for CASRPTGGPRDTQYF.

This sequence joins TRBV7-3 and TRBJ2-5, with D perhaps TRBD1 or TRBD2 (5 bases each). Trimming removed 3 bases at V and 1 base at J, with 6 bases between. The length of the CDR3 is 13 residues. Germline V CDR1 and CDR2: SGHTA, FQGTGA. CDR3 sequence reads: CASSFGAQETQYF. The CDR3 bases are TGTGCCAGCAGCTTCGGGGCCCAAGAGACCCAGTACTTC.

This clone was observed a handful of times. V usage is TRBV9 and J usage is TRBJ2-2; 9 bases line up with TRBD2. Looked up from germline, CDR1 is SGDLS and CDR2 is YYNGEE. The trim removed 0 bases at V and 5 bases at J, leaving 5 bases unmatched. The CDR3 is 16 residues long. As DNA, the CDR3 is TGTGCCAGCAGCGTAGCTAGCGGGGCATTTACCGGGGAGCTGTTTTTT. Protein: CASSVASGAFTGELFF.

V is TRBV6-6 and J is TRBJ1-5; a possible D gene is TRBD1 (5 bases). The CDR3 has 16 amino acids. CDR1 MNHNY and CDR2 SVGAGI come from the germline V gene (reference sequence). V lost 0 bases, J lost 5 bases, and 14 bases lay in between. The CDR3 DNA reads TGTGCCAGCAGTTACTCTGTGCAGGGACCCGATCAGCCCCAGCATTTT. Its translation: CASSYSVQGPDQPQHF.

V and J are TRBV18 and TRBJ2-1; 9 bases fit TRBD1. The CDR3 has 14 residues. V shed 4 bases and J 5 bases; nucleotides not matched to a gene: 3. Germline-derived CDR1 and CDR2 are KGHSH and LQKENI. As DNA, the CDR3 is TGTGCCAGCTCACGGGACAGGGTGAACAATGAGCAGTTCTTC. This encodes CASSRDRVNNEQFF.

V usage is TRBV5-4 and J usage is TRBJ2-3, with no clear D. Trimming shortened V by 2 bases and J by 2 bases, and 3 bases separated the two germline ends. The CDR3 loop spans 12 amino acids. Germline V gene sequence: CDR1 SGHNT, CDR2 YYREEE (reference sequence). The CDR3: CASSFLTDTQYF. CDR3 DNA sequence: TGTGCCAGCAGCTTCCTCACAGATACGCAGTATTTT.

V is TRBV30 and J is TRBJ1-5; no clear D gene. The CDR3 sequence is 13 residues long. Germline CDR1 and CDR2: GTSNPN and SVGIG (reference sequence). V was trimmed by 4 bases and J by 6 bases, leaving 13 bases between them. CDR3 residues: CAWTAQGGQPQHF. CDR3 coding DNA: TGTGCCTGGACCGCACAAGGAGGTCAGCCCCAGCATTTT.

The rearrangement links TRBV2 to TRBJ1-1, with D unresolved. V was pared by 6 bases and J by 7 bases, with 12 bases between. The germline V gene has CDR1 SNHLY and CDR2 FYNNEI. The CDR3 runs to 12 residues. The CDR3 region is CASRDSQYEAFF. Here the CDR3 DNA reads TGTGCCAGCAGAGATAGCCAGTATGAAGCTTTCTTT.

The table lists this clone with a count of one. This sequence joins TRBV6-5 and TRBJ2-6; the D gene is possibly TRBD1 (5 bases). The ends were cut back, 2 bases at V and 0 bases at J, with 8 bases in the middle. Per the germline V gene, CDR1 is MNHEY and CDR2 is SVGAGI. The CDR3 extends over 16 amino acids. DNA of the CDR3: TGTGCCAGCAGTTACGACAGTTTCTCTGGGGCCAACGTCCTGACTTTC. Protein: CASSYDSFSGANVLTF.

The chain carries TRBV28 and TRBJ2-3; TRBD1 matches at 8 bases. The CDR3 contains 19 residues. The ends lost 5 bases at V and 2 bases at J; junction bases unmatched: 18. Germline V gene sequence: CDR1 MDHEN, CDR2 SYDVKM. The CDR3 spells CASSPLGPSGQAPTDTQYF. The CDR3 DNA sequence: TGTGCCAGCAGTCCCCTGGGCCCCTCGGGACAGGCCCCCACAGATACGCAGTATTTT.

The chain recombines TRBV6-1 with TRBJ2-6; D might be TRBD2 (5 bases). CDR3 size: 15 residues. With 4 bases removed from V and 1 base from J, the gap between germline ends came to 8 bases. The germline gives CDR1 MNHNS, CDR2 SASEGT. In DNA form, the CDR3 reads TGTGCCAGCAGTGCTAGCTCGTCTGGGGCCAACGTCCTGACTTTC. Amino acids: CASSASSSGANVLTF.

J is TRBJ2-1 and V is TRBV6-1; D is unresolved. The CDR3 length is 13 residues. Germline V gene lookup returns CDR1 MNHNS and CDR2 SASEGT. V shed 8 bases and J shed 0 bases, with 8 bases lying between them. The CDR3 spells CASSPVSYNEQFF. The CDR3 DNA is TGTGCCAGCTCCCCAGTCTCCTACAATGAGCAGTTCTTC.

The chain links TRBV5-1 to TRBJ2-5, with 9 bases matching TRBD2. After removal of 5 bases from V and 5 bases from J, the junction contained 7 bases not matched to a gene. CDR1 is SGHRS and CDR2 is YFSETQ in the germline V gene. The CDR3 is 14 residues long. In nucleotides, the CDR3 is TGCGCCAGCAGAGGTAGCGGGAGAGGCGAGACCCAGTACTTC. Protein product: CASRGSGRGETQYF.

The gene calls are TRBV28 and TRBJ2-7, with 10 bases that match TRBD2. Per the germline V gene, CDR1 is MDHEN and CDR2 is SYDVKM. The ends lost 8 bases at V and 12 bases at J; junction bases unmatched: 16. This CDR3 spans 14 amino acids. The CDR3 sequence is CASRGLLAGVLPYF. DNA of the CDR3: TGTGCCAGCCGCGGGCTGCTAGCGGGAGTTCTTCCGTACTTC.

The DNA for the CDR3 is TGCGCCAGCAGCCAAGGGAGTCTGGCCGGGAGTGCGACTCTGTATGAGCAGTTCTTC. Its protein product is CASSQGSLAGSATLYEQFF. V gene TRBV4-3 combines with J gene TRBJ2-1, with D perhaps TRBD2 (6 bases). V was clipped by 1 base and J by 8 bases, with 27 bases between them. Germline-derived CDR1 and CDR2 are LGHNA and YSLEER. This CDR3 comprises 19 residues.

The V and J genes are TRBV19 and TRBJ2-4, with D perhaps TRBD1 (5 bases). The V and J ends lost 0 bases and 7 bases respectively, with 7 bases between them. The CDR3 length is 13 residues. Looked up from germline, CDR1 is LNHDA and CDR2 is SQIVND (reference sequence). Here the CDR3 DNA reads TGTGCCAGTAGTATAGATCACAGGAACATTCAGTACTTC. It encodes CASSIDHRNIQYF.